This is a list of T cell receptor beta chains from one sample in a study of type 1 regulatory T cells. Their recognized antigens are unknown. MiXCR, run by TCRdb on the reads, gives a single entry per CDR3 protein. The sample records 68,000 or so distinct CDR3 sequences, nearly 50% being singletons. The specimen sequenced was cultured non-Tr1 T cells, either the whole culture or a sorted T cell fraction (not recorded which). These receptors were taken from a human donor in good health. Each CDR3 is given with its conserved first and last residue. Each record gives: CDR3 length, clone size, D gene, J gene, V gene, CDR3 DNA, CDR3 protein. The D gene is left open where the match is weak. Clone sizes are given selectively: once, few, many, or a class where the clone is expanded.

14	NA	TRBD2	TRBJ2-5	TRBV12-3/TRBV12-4	TGTGCCAGCAGTTTCTGGGGGGGCCAAGAGACCCAGTACTTC	CASSFWGGQETQYF
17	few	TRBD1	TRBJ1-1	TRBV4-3	TGCGCCAGCAGCGATCAACTGGACAGGGGAAGATTTACTGAAGCTTTCTTT	CASSDQLDRGRFTEAFF
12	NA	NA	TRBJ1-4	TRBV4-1	TGCGCCAGCAGGTCCAAGTCTGAAAAACTGTTTTTT	CASRSKSEKLFF
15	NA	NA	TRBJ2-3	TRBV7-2	TGTGCCAGCAGCTTAGCGAGGGCTAGCACAGATACGCAGTATTTT	CASSLARASTDTQYF
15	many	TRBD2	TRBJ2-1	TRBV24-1	TGTGCCACCAGTGTTCAGGGACTAGCGGGCGATGAGCAGTTCTTC	CATSVQGLAGDEQFF
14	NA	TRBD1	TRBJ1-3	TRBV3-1	TGTGCCAGCAGCACAGGGGTGAGGGGAAACACCATATATTTT	CASSTGVRGNTIYF
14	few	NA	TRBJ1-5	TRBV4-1	TGCGCCAGCAGCCTAAAACAGGGAAGTCAGCCCCAGCATTTT	CASSLKQGSQPQHF
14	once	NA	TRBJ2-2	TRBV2	TGTGCCAGCAGACCGGACCTATCGGGCGGGGAGCTGTTTTTT	CASRPDLSGGELFF
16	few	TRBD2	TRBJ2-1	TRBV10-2	TGCGCCAGCAGTGACTTACGGGGGGGGGCTCGAAATGAGCAGTTCTTC	CASSDLRGGARNEQFF
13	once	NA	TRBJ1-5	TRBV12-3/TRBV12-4	TGTGCCAGCAGAAGACAGAGGAATCAGCCCCAGCATTTT	CASRRQRNQPQHF